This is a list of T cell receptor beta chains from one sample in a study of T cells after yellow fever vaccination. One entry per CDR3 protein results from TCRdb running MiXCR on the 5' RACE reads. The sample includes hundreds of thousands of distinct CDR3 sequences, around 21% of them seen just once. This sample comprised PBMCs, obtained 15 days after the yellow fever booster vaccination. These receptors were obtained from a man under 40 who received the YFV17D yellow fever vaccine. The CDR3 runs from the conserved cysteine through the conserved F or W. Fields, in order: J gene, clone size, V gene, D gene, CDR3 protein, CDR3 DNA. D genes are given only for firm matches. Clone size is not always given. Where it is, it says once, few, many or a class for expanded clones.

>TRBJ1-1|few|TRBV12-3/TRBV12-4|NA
CASSSSPGRGNTEAFF
TGTGCCAGCAGTTCAAGCCCAGGAAGGGGGAACACTGAAGCTTTCTTT
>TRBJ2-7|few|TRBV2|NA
CASRTGTFTTYEQYF
TGTGCCAGCAGAACCGGGACTTTTACAACCTACGAGCAGTACTTC
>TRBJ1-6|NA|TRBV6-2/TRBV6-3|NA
CASFQGWNSPLHF
TGTGCCAGCTTCCAGGGTTGGAATTCACCCCTCCACTTT
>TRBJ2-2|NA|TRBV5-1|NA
CASNEGNTGELFF
TGCGCCAGCAACGAGGGCAACACCGGGGAGCTGTTTTTT
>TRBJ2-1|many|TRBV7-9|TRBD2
CASSLDWRESRNEQFF
TGTGCCAGCAGCTTAGACTGGCGGGAGTCAAGAAATGAGCAGTTCTTC
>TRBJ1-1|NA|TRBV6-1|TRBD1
CASSPLEGAGTEAFF
TGTGCCAGCAGTCCGCTAGAGGGGGCCGGCACTGAAGCTTTCTTT
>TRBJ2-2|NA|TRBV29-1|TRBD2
CSVGGRVNTGELFF
TGCAGCGTTGGGGGGAGGGTGAACACCGGGGAGCTGTTTTTT
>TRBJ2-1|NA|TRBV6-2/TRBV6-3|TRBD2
CASSYLAGGTDEQFF
TGTGCCAGCAGTTATCTAGCGGGAGGTACGGATGAGCAGTTCTTC
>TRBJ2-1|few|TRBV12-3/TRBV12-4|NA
CASSWGAGRFNEQFF
TGTGCCAGCAGTTGGGGGGCCGGGAGGTTCAATGAGCAGTTCTTC
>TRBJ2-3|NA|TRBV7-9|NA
CASSLGLNTQYF
TGTGCCAGCAGCTTAGGGTTAAATACGCAGTATTTT
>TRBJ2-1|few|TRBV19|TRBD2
CASRSGKGNEQFF
TGTGCCAGTAGGAGCGGGAAGGGGAATGAGCAGTTCTTC
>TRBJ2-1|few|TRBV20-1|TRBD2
CSAYVGTSVSYNEQFF
TGCAGTGCCTATGTAGGGACTAGCGTCTCCTACAATGAGCAGTTCTTC